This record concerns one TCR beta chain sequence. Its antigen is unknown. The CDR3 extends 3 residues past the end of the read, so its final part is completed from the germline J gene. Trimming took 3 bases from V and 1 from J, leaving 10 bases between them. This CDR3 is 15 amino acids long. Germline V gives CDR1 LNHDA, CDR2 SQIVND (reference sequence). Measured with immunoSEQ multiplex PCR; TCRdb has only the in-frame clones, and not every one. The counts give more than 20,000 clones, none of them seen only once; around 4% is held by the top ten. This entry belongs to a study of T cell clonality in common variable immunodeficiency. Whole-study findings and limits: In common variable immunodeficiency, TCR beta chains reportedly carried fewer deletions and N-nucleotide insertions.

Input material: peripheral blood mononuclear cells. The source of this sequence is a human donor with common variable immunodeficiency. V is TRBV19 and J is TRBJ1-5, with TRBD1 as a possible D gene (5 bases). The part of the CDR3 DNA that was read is TGTGCCAGTAGTATGTCAGGGCGAAGCAATCAGCCC. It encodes CASSMSGRSNQP. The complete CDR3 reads CASSMSGRSNQPQHF.